The 20 T cell receptor beta chains in this list originate from one sample, sequenced in a study of graft-versus-host responses after intestinal transplantation. TCRdb keeps only in-frame clones here, not all; method: immunoSEQ multiplex PCR. The sample carries under 80,000 clones, about nine tenths recorded once. The sample consisted of PBMCs, taken 98 days after intestinal transplantation. These receptors all stem from a human patient who received an intestinal transplant, so some T cells may come from the graft donor.

CDR3 in amino acids: CASSQDLRGLAGGETQYF. CDR3 nucleotides: TGCGCCAGCAGCCAAGATCTTAGGGGACTAGCGGGAGGAGAGACCCAGTACTTC. The chain recombines TRBV4-1 with TRBJ2-5; TRBD2 aligns across 15 bases. In germline, CDR1 is MGHRA, CDR2 YSYEKL. V dropped 0 bases and J dropped 4; count of bases not matched to a gene: 6. The CDR3 extends over 18 amino acids.

The chain couples TRBV6-5 to TRBJ2-1; 7 bases match TRBD1. Per germline, CDR1 MNHEY and CDR2 SVGAGI. The length of the CDR3 is 14 residues. Unmatched junction bases numbered 4, after V lost 4 bases and J lost 4 bases. DNA for the CDR3: TGTGCCAGCAGTTGGGACAGCACTTACAATGAGCAGTTCTTC. Amino acid sequence: CASSWDSTYNEQFF.

This clone was detected once. V is TRBV23-1 and J is TRBJ2-3; D gene unclear. TRBV23-1 has ORF status, its function being uncertain. The V and J ends lost 6 bases and 5 bases respectively, with 6 bases between them. CDR3 length equals 11 residues. Here the CDR3 DNA reads TGCGCCAGCAGAATTGGAGATACGCAGTATTTT. Amino acid sequence: CASRIGDTQYF.

The chain has TRBV6-5 and TRBJ1-6; tentatively, D is TRBD1 (5 bases). The germline CDR1 and CDR2 sequences are MNHEY and SVGAGI. V was shortened by 2 bases and J by 8 bases, with 13 bases between the two germline ends. The CDR3 covers 15 residues. The CDR3 spells CASSYEQRGHSPLHF. The CDR3 coding sequence is TGTGCCAGCAGTTACGAACAAAGGGGTCATTCACCCCTCCACTTT.

The V call is TRBV5-5, the J call TRBJ1-2; D not resolved. The CDR3 consists of 13 residues. Germline V gene lookup returns CDR1 SGHKS and CDR2 YYEKEE (reference sequence). V lost 4 bases, J lost 8 bases, and 15 bases lay in between. CDR3 region: CASSPGLGVGYTF. The CDR3 nucleotides are TGTGCCAGCAGCCCGGGTCTCGGGGTGGGCTACACCTTC.

The chain employs TRBV6-6 and TRBJ2-7; D remains ambiguous. V lost 4 bases and J 5 bases, leaving 9 bases between the germline ends. Germline V lookup: CDR1 MNHNY, CDR2 SVGAGI (reference sequence). The CDR3 is 12 amino acids. The CDR3 DNA is TGTGCCAGCAGTTTCCACCTTGACGAGCAGTACTTC. It is translated as CASSFHLDEQYF.

Turning to this clone: The sample carries other DNA sequences with the same CDR3. The V gene is TRBV15, the J gene TRBJ2-1, with TRBD1 matching over 8 bases. J lost 4 bases, V lost 5 bases, and 13 bases had no gene match. This CDR3 comprises 17 residues. Per the germline V gene, CDR1 is LNHNV and CDR2 is YYDKDF (reference sequence). DNA for the CDR3: TGTGCCACCAGCGCCGGCCTTGGGACAGGCGGGTACAATGAGCAGTTCTTC. It yields the protein CATSAGLGTGGYNEQFF.

The chain recombines TRBV2 with TRBJ1-6; 7 bases match TRBD1. V lost 9 bases to trimming and J lost 9 bases; unmatched junction nucleotides: 14. CDR1 is SNHLY, CDR2 FYNNEI, per germline. The CDR3 runs to 15 residues. The CDR3 reads CARADRDGYGSPLHF. As DNA, the CDR3 is TGTGCCAGGGCCGACAGGGATGGATATGGTTCACCCCTCCACTTT.

The CDR3 DNA reads TGTGCCAGCAGTTTCTGGGGTTACACTGAAGCTTTCTTT. Its protein product is CASSFWGYTEAFF. The chain is built from TRBV27 and TRBJ1-1; D uncertain. CDR1 MNHEY and CDR2 SMNVEV come from the germline V gene (reference sequence). V was clipped by 3 bases and J by 3 bases, with 8 bases between them. CDR3 size: 13 residues.

CDR3 region: CASRRDTYQPQHF. CDR3 bases: TGTGCCAGCAGGAGAGACACGTATCAGCCCCAGCATTTT. The chain joins TRBV6-4 to TRBJ1-5; no clear D. The CDR3 is made up of 13 amino acids. V lost 6 bases and J lost 5, with 11 bases in between. Germline V lookup: CDR1 MRHNA, CDR2 SNTAGT.

This chain joins TRBV6-1 and TRBJ1-1; tentatively, D is TRBD1 (6 bases). Trimming stripped 5 bases from V and 12 bases from J, with 19 bases between. The CDR3 consists of 13 residues. CDR1 is MNHNS and CDR2 is SASEGT in the germline V gene. The CDR3 nucleotides are TGTGCCAGCAGTCAACAGGGTTTGAGTGGAACTTTCTTT. This sequence encodes CASSQQGLSGTFF.

The V gene is TRBV29-1, the J gene TRBJ2-3, with 7 positions matching TRBD2. This CDR3 has 16 residues. Trimming at V came to 4 bases and at J to 2 bases, leaving 12 bases not matched to a gene. CDR1 is SQVTM and CDR2 is ANQGSEA in the germline V gene. Here the CDR3 DNA reads TGCAGCGTTGGACTATTAGCGACTAGCCCCACAGATACGCAGTATTTT. This gives the protein CSVGLLATSPTDTQYF.

This clone has a handful of counts. This chain uses TRBV6-1 with TRBJ2-7; D gene ambiguous. Trimming left V 2 bases short and J 0 bases short, with 11 bases between. The CDR3 is 15 residues long. CDR1 and CDR2 from the germline V gene are MNHNS and SASEGT. DNA for the CDR3: TGTGCCAGCAGTGAAACTTCTTTCGTCTCCTACGAGCAGTACTTC. Translation: CASSETSFVSYEQYF.

The V and J genes are TRBV7-6 and TRBJ2-2; 8 bases line up with TRBD2. Germline loops: CDR1 SGHVS, CDR2 FNYEAQ. The CDR3 runs 17 residues. The V gene end was trimmed by 3 bases and the J gene end by 2 bases; junction bases not matched to a gene: 8. The CDR3 coding sequence is TGTGCCAGCAGCTTGCCCCGTAGCGGGGCCAACACCGGGGAGCTGTTTTTT. This translates into CASSLPRSGANTGELFF.

V usage is TRBV7-9 and J usage is TRBJ2-3; 7 bases agree with TRBD2. The germline CDR1 and CDR2 sequences are SEHNR and FQNEAQ (reference sequence). Trimming removed 0 bases from V and 0 bases from J; junction bases left unmatched: 0. This CDR3 contains 15 residues. The CDR3 nucleotides are TGTGCCAGCAGCTTAGCGGGGGGGAGCACAGATACGCAGTATTTT. Its protein is CASSLAGGSTDTQYF. The complete variable domain, with remaining parts taken from reference TRBV7-9 and TRBJ2-3, reads DTGVSQNPRHKITKRGQNVTFRCDPISEHNRLYWYRQTLGQGPEFLTYFQNEAQLEKSRLLSDRFSAERPKGSFSTLEIQRTEQGDSAMYLCASSLAGGSTDTQYFGPGTRLTVL.

The V and J genes are TRBV21-1 and TRBJ2-7; TRBD2 is taken as the D call from the table, unchecked against the DNA. TRBV21-1 is a listed pseudogene. The CDR3 contains 16 residues. The CDR3 sequence is CASSKEGGTSGNEQYF. CDR3 in DNA: TGTGCCAGCAGCAAAGAGGGGGGGACTAGCGGGAACGAGCAGTACTTC.

The chain uses TRBV18 and TRBJ1-6; perhaps TRBD1 as D (6 bases). Per the germline V gene, CDR1 is KGHSH and CDR2 is LQKENI. The CDR3 loop spans 15 amino acids. V was cut by 6 bases and J by 5 bases, with 14 bases left in between. The CDR3 spells CASSQGPEDNSPLHF. The CDR3 coding sequence is TGTGCCAGCTCCCAGGGGCCGGAGGATAATTCACCCCTCCACTTT.

The V and J genes are TRBV9 and TRBJ2-7; TRBD2 aligns across 7 bases. The CDR3 sequence is 17 residues long. J was trimmed by 2 bases and V by 0 bases; bases with no gene match: 11. Germline CDR1 is SGDLS and CDR2 is YYNGEE. The CDR3 spells CASSVERDGGGTYEQYF. The CDR3 DNA sequence: TGTGCCAGCAGCGTAGAACGGGATGGGGGAGGGACCTACGAGCAGTACTTC.

This clone showed up just once. This sequence joins TRBV5-4 and TRBJ2-5, with TRBD1 matching over 9 bases. Germline lookup yields CDR1 SGHNT and CDR2 YYREEE (reference sequence). CDR3 length equals 15 residues. V trimming: 1 base; J trimming: 5 bases; junction bases outside the gene matches: 6. The CDR3 nucleotides are TGTGCCAGCAGCTTGACAGGGGGCGGAGGGGAGACCCAGTACTTC. As protein: CASSLTGGGGETQYF.

The V call is TRBV4-1, the J call TRBJ2-3, with a possible D match to TRBD2 (6 bases). There are 17 residues in the CDR3. V shed 2 bases and J shed 5 bases, with 20 bases lying between them. Germline-derived CDR1 and CDR2 are MGHRA and YSYEKL. CDR3 protein: CASSQRDGGPIGDTQYF. The DNA for the CDR3 is TGCGCCAGCAGCCAAAGAGACGGGGGACCTATCGGAGATACGCAGTATTTT.